One sample yielded the 17 T cell receptor beta chains listed below, sequenced in a study of shared clonotypes between healthy human individuals. The data were produced by immunoSEQ multiplex PCR, yet TCRdb's version contains in-frame clones alone and is incomplete. The top ten clones hold 0.52% of a sample with 1,100,000 or so clones, around three quarters of them seen once. The sequencing input was memory CD4+ T cells from PBMCs. Subset described: CD45RA-negative fraction. The receptors come from a man aged 18 to 29 in good health. Some clones in this sample may be carry-over from other donors' samples.

This clone showed up just a few times. The chain links TRBV20-1 to TRBJ1-5, with D unclear. CDR3 length equals 11 residues. CDR1 is DFQATT, CDR2 SNEGSKA, per germline (reference sequence). V was shortened by 0 bases and J by 8 bases, with 5 bases between the two germline ends. Here the CDR3 reads CSAREYEPQHF. The CDR3 nucleotides are TGCAGTGCTAGAGAGTATGAGCCCCAGCATTTT.

In its sample, this clone was seen a few times. The chain has TRBV30 and TRBJ1-1; TRBD1 matches 7 bases. With V trimmed by 6 bases and J by 1 base, 8 bases remained unmatched. Germline V gives CDR1 GTSNPN, CDR2 SVGIG (reference sequence). The CDR3 is 14 amino acids. For the CDR3, the DNA is TGTGCCTGTGTATTCCGGGACAGGAACACTGAAGCTTTCTTT. This sequence encodes CACVFRDRNTEAFF.

The gene calls are TRBV9 and TRBJ1-1; possible D gene TRBD1, 6 bases. The CDR3 contains 15 residues. Germline V gene data show CDR1 as SGDLS and CDR2 as YYNGEE. V was shortened by 0 bases and J by 4 bases, with 13 bases between the two germline ends. The CDR3 nucleotides are TGTGCCAGCAGCGTAGCTGGTCAGGGGTTCACTGAAGCTTTCTTT. It encodes CASSVAGQGFTEAFF. Full variable domain (missing parts from reference TRBV9 and TRBJ1-1): DSGVTQTPKHLITATGQRVTLRCSPRSGDLSVYWYQQSLDQGLQFLIQYYNGEERAKGNILERFSAQQFPDLHSELNLSSLELGDSALYFCASSVAGQGFTEAFFGQGTRLTVV.

This clone was seen just once. The rearrangement links TRBV6-6 to TRBJ1-1; TRBD1 is a possible D gene (6 bases). The CDR3 covers 15 residues. From germline, CDR1 is MNHNY and CDR2 SVGAGI (reference sequence). With 6 bases removed from V and 2 bases from J, the gap between germline ends came to 16 bases. As DNA, the CDR3 is TGTGCCAGCAGAGCCTCGGCGGGGGCAAACACTGAAGCTTTCTTT. This sequence encodes CASRASAGANTEAFF.

This clone was counted a single time. The chain has TRBV28 and TRBJ2-2, with D tentatively TRBD2 (6 bases). Deletions cut 6 bases from V and 1 base from J, with 12 bases between. CDR3 size: 15 residues. The germline gives CDR1 MDHEN, CDR2 SYDVKM. CDR3 bases: TGTGCCAGCAGGACGAGCGGGTGGAACACCGGGGAGCTGTTTTTT. This gives the protein CASRTSGWNTGELFF.

The chain is built from TRBV28 and TRBJ2-7, with D perhaps TRBD1 or TRBD2 (5 bases each). V was trimmed by 7 bases and J by 2 bases, leaving 15 bases between them. This CDR3 region has 14 residues. In germline, CDR1 is MDHEN, CDR2 SYDVKM. This CDR3 is CASNPPGLTYEQYF. In DNA, the CDR3 is TGTGCCAGCAACCCGCCGGGGCTGACCTACGAGCAGTACTTC.

The V call is TRBV7-3, the J call TRBJ1-2; D perhaps matches TRBD1 (6 bases). Germline CDR1 and CDR2: SGHTA and FQGTGA. Trimming pared 5 bases from V and 7 bases from J, leaving 23 bases between. The CDR3 runs to 16 residues. The CDR3 DNA reads TGTGCCAGCAGCCCGACCGATGCTTCAGGGGTTGGTGGCTACACCTTC. Its protein product is CASSPTDASGVGGYTF.

V is TRBV7-2 and J is TRBJ2-1; D might be TRBD1 (6 bases). The CDR3 loop spans 15 amino acids. With 6 bases removed from V and 7 bases from J, the gap between germline ends came to 19 bases. CDR1 and CDR2 from the germline V gene are SGHTA and FQGNSA. The CDR3 here is CASRTNKGVGNEQFF. The CDR3 nucleotides read TGTGCCAGCAGAACGAATAAGGGGGTAGGGAATGAGCAGTTCTTC.

V and J are TRBV6-5 and TRBJ2-7, with a weak D call TRBD2 (6 bases). Deletions cut 1 base from V and 3 bases from J, with 16 bases between. The CDR3 is 16 amino acids. In germline, CDR1 is MNHEY, CDR2 SVGAGI. Here the CDR3 reads CASSYYGTSLGYEQYF. DNA for the CDR3: TGTGCCAGCAGTTACTATGGGACTTCCCTGGGCTACGAGCAGTACTTC.

V usage is TRBV28 and J usage is TRBJ1-2; D not certain. With 9 bases removed from V and 7 bases from J, the gap between germline ends came to 24 bases. The CDR3 runs to 15 residues. Germline CDR1 is MDHEN and CDR2 is SYDVKM. In DNA, the CDR3 is TGTGCCAGTTCCTTGCGGCTAACCCGAGGTGGTGGCTACACCTTC. Protein product: CASSLRLTRGGGYTF.

The V gene is TRBV28, the J gene TRBJ1-2; the D gene is possibly TRBD1 (5 bases). CDR3 length: 14 amino acids. The germline V gene has CDR1 MDHEN and CDR2 SYDVKM. V dropped 5 bases and J dropped 2 bases, with 12 bases sitting between them. The CDR3 protein is CASSPRQSNYGYTF. The DNA for the CDR3 is TGTGCCAGCAGTCCCCGACAGAGCAACTATGGCTACACCTTC.

This chain connects TRBV4-1 to TRBJ2-7; D possibly corresponds to TRBD2 (5 bases). Deletions cut 2 bases from V and 4 bases from J, with 12 bases between. The CDR3 contains 14 residues. Per the germline V gene, CDR1 is MGHRA and CDR2 is YSYEKL. This CDR3 is CASSQSGLAYEQYF. In DNA, the CDR3 is TGCGCCAGCAGCCAATCCGGACTGGCATACGAGCAGTACTTC.

The rearrangement uses TRBV10-1 and TRBJ2-7; tentatively, D is TRBD1 or TRBD2 (6 bases each). This CDR3 region has 15 residues. The V end was cut by 3 bases, the J end by 0 bases, with 12 bases between. From germline, CDR1 is WNHNN and CDR2 SYGVQD (reference sequence). The CDR3 spells CASSDRRGNSYEQYF. In DNA, the CDR3 is TGCGCCAGCAGTGATCGGAGGGGGAACTCCTACGAGCAGTACTTC.

This chain joins TRBV28 and TRBJ2-7; D is undetermined. The V end lost 2 bases, the J end lost 7 bases, and 18 bases lay between the germline ends. CDR3 size: 15 residues. Germline CDR1 reads MDHEN; CDR2 reads SYDVKM. DNA of the CDR3: TGTGCCAGCAGTTTACTTCCGGGCTGGTCTGGTGAGCAGTACTTC. It encodes CASSLLPGWSGEQYF.

As regards this clone: This may be a read error, as it is one base from a much larger clone. The same CDR3 also results from other DNA sequences found in this sample. The chain joins TRBV7-3 to TRBJ2-1, with TRBD2 identical over 14 bases. The CDR3 has 15 residues. Per germline, CDR1 SGHTA and CDR2 FQGTGA. With V trimmed by 3 bases and J by 5 bases, 0 bases remained unmatched. CDR3 sequence: CASSLGLAGDNEQFF. DNA for the CDR3: TGTGCCAGCAGCTTGGGACTAGCGGGAGACAATGAGCAGTTCTTC.

The gene calls are TRBV14 and TRBJ2-2; 7 nucleotides align to TRBD1. There are 16 residues in the CDR3. Unmatched junction bases numbered 5, after V lost 3 bases and J lost 1 base. The germline gives CDR1 SGHDN, CDR2 FVKESK. The CDR3 spells CASSQAGTENTGELFF. For the CDR3, the DNA is TGTGCCAGCAGCCAGGCCGGGACAGAGAACACCGGGGAGCTGTTTTTT.

The V and J genes are TRBV19 and TRBJ2-1, with 8 bases lining up with TRBD1. Germline CDR1 and CDR2: LNHDA and SQIVND (reference sequence). The CDR3 contains 15 residues. V dropped 3 bases and J dropped 8; count of bases not matched to a gene: 9. The CDR3 coding sequence is TGTGCCAGTAGTATCCTGGGACAGGTCGTATATGAGCAGTTCTTC. This codes for CASSILGQVVYEQFF.